These 7 T cell receptor beta chains share one sample of origin, sequenced in a study of cytomegalovirus exposure and HLA in healthy donors. Clones were read by immunoSEQ multiplex PCR, and TCRdb kept only the in-frame ones, dropping some. The data show about 100,000 clones, approximately 96% seen once. Sequenced material: PBMCs. All receptors come from a young woman in good health and CMV-seronegative.

CDR3 DNA sequence: TGTGCCAGCAGCTTAAGTCAGGGGGCTAATCAGCCCCAGCATTTT. Its translation is CASSLSQGANQPQHF. The V gene is TRBV7-2, the J gene TRBJ1-5, with 8 nucleotides matching TRBD1. From germline, CDR1 is SGHTA and CDR2 FQGNSA. V lost 2 bases, J lost 4 bases, and 4 bases stayed unmatched. CDR3 size: 15 residues.

This chain links TRBV4-1 with TRBJ2-5; D is possibly TRBD2 (6 bases). The CDR3 covers 16 residues. Germline assignment: CDR1 MGHRA and CDR2 YSYEKL. Trimming took 0 bases from V and 1 from J, leaving 12 bases between them. The CDR3 region is CASSQEGGGLQETQYF. CDR3 nucleotides: TGCGCCAGCAGCCAAGAGGGGGGTGGACTCCAAGAGACCCAGTACTTC.

The V and J genes are TRBV29-1 and TRBJ1-1, with no clear D. The V and J ends lost 5 bases and 0 bases respectively, with 7 bases between them. The CDR3 is 12 amino acids. Looked up from germline, CDR1 is SQVTM and CDR2 is ANQGSEA. DNA for the CDR3: TGCAGCGTTCAAGTCATGAACACTGAAGCTTTCTTT. Protein product: CSVQVMNTEAFF.

This clone was seen just once. The J gene is TRBJ2-7, the V gene TRBV4-2, with 16 bases lining up with TRBD2. V lost 3 bases to trimming and J lost 5 bases; unmatched junction nucleotides: 10. The CDR3 sequence is 18 residues long. Germline CDR1 LGHNA, CDR2 YNFKEQ. CDR3 sequence reads: CASSHAGTSGGAFHEQYF. The CDR3 DNA sequence: TGTGCCAGCAGCCATGCCGGGACTAGCGGGGGGGCGTTCCACGAGCAGTACTTC.

This clone was counted a single time. The CDR3 coding sequence is TGTGCCAGCAGCGTTACAGGGGGAGGGTCCTACAATGAGCAGTTCTTC. Translated, it gives CASSVTGGGSYNEQFF. This rearrangement joins TRBV9 to TRBJ2-1, with D tentatively TRBD1 (8 bases). CDR3 size: 16 residues. The V gene's germline CDR1 is SGDLS and CDR2 YYNGEE. Trimming pared 2 bases from V and 1 base from J, leaving 13 bases between.

This clone occurred once. V gene TRBV15 combines with J gene TRBJ1-6; D remains ambiguous. V lost 0 bases and J lost 0, with 3 bases in between. Germline CDR1 LNHNV, CDR2 YYDKDF (reference sequence). The CDR3 is 15 amino acids. CDR3 sequence: CATSRDSSYNSPLHF. In DNA, the CDR3 is TGTGCCACCAGCAGAGATAGCTCCTATAATTCACCCCTCCACTTT.

CDR3 in DNA: TGTGCCAGCAGCCCAGGCGCCTCAGGGGGCAATGAGCAGTTCTTC. Encoded protein: CASSPGASGGNEQFF. The J gene is TRBJ2-1, the V gene TRBV7-6, with TRBD1 matching 7 bases. The CDR3 is 15 residues long. Germline V gene sequence: CDR1 SGHVS, CDR2 FNYEAQ. The V gene end was trimmed by 5 bases and the J gene end by 6 bases; junction bases not matched to a gene: 10.